This is a list of T cell receptor beta chains from one sample in a study of blood T cell repertoires in COVID-19. Clones were read by immunoSEQ multiplex PCR, and TCRdb kept only the in-frame ones, dropping some. The data contain 150,000 to 200,000 clones, 81% of them singletons. The material sequenced was PBMCs or T cells enriched from blood (not recorded which). The receptors here all came from a woman in her thirties or forties with acute COVID-19. Each CDR3 is given with its conserved first and last residue. The D gene is left open where the match is weak. Only part of the rows carry a size: once, few, many, or a class if the clone is expanded.

abundance,v_gene,d_gene,j_gene,CDR3aa,CDR3nt
-,TRBV4-2,-,TRBJ2-1,CASSQELFPNEQFF,TGTGCCAGCAGCCAAGAACTATTCCCCAATGAGCAGTTCTTC
-,TRBV6-6,-,TRBJ2-7,CASSRLDEQYF,TGTGCCAGCAGCCGACTAGACGAGCAGTACTTC
-,TRBV5-1,-,TRBJ1-1,CASSSGTTNTEAFF,TGCGCCAGCAGTTCCGGGACAACGAACACTGAAGCTTTCTTT
-,TRBV7-2,-,TRBJ1-6,CASSLFPVGRGDSPLHF,TGTGCCAGCAGCTTATTCCCCGTGGGCAGGGGCGATTCACCCCTCCACTTT
-,TRBV10-2,-,TRBJ2-5,CASSRRSGETQYF,TGCGCCAGCAGTCGGAGGTCGGGTGAGACCCAGTACTTC
-,TRBV4-1,-,TRBJ1-4,CASSQEFYRDEKLFF,TGCGCCAGCAGCCAGGAGTTTTACAGGGATGAAAAACTGTTTTTT
-,TRBV6-5,-,TRBJ1-1,CASSSNTMNTEAFF,TGTGCCAGCAGTTCCAACACTATGAACACTGAAGCTTTCTTT
-,TRBV3-1/TRBV3-2,TRBD2,TRBJ2-2,CASRSGVANTGELFF,TGTGCCAGCAGGAGCGGGGTCGCGAACACCGGGGAGCTGTTTTTT
-,TRBV15,-,TRBJ1-2,CATSREAQGPVGYTF,TGTGCCACCAGCAGAGAGGCTCAGGGGCCGGTTGGCTACACCTTC
-,TRBV9,-,TRBJ2-5,CASSVSSKGETQYF,TGTGCCAGCAGCGTATCTAGCAAAGGAGAGACCCAGTACTTC
-,TRBV29-1,-,TRBJ2-1,CSVETENEQFF,TGCAGCGTAGAGACAGAAAATGAGCAGTTCTTC
-,TRBV3-1/TRBV3-2,-,TRBJ1-6,CASSLKGGNSPLHF,TGTGCCAGCAGCCTCAAGGGAGGAAATTCACCCCTCCACTTT
few,TRBV19,-,TRBJ2-7,CASSSDTIYEQYF,TGTGCCAGTAGTTCCGACACAATCTACGAGCAGTACTTC
-,TRBV7-6,-,TRBJ2-5,CASSAQETQYF,TGTGCCAGCAGCGCGCAAGAGACCCAGTACTTC
-,TRBV12-3/TRBV12-4,-,TRBJ1-2,CASSRTSNYGYTF,TGTGCCAGCAGTCGGACAAGTAACTATGGCTACACCTTC
once,TRBV2,TRBD1,TRBJ1-4,CASSLGQRNEKLFF,TGTGCCAGCAGTCTGGGACAGCGAAATGAAAAACTGTTTTTT
-,TRBV2,-,TRBJ1-3,CASHPAGQRGSGNTIYF,TGTGCGAGCCACCCCGCAGGACAGCGAGGCTCTGGAAACACCATATATTTT
-,TRBV7-9,-,TRBJ2-3,CASSLLATRGKDTQYF,TGTGCCAGCAGCCTCCTAGCGACGCGTGGTAAAGATACGCAGTATTTT
-,TRBV5-1,-,TRBJ1-1,CASSSGWGGNTEAFF,TGCGCCAGCAGCTCCGGATGGGGAGGAAACACTGAAGCTTTCTTT
-,TRBV2,-,TRBJ2-1,CASSGQDSSYNEQFF,TGTGCCAGCAGTGGGCAGGATAGCTCCTACAATGAGCAGTTCTTC
-,TRBV5-4,TRBD2,TRBJ2-1,CASSQDERGGNEQFF,TGTGCCAGCAGCCAGGACGAGCGGGGAGGGAATGAGCAGTTCTTC
-,TRBV5-1,TRBD1,TRBJ1-5,CASSLTTGGSQPQHF,TGCGCCAGCAGCTTGACGACAGGGGGAAGTCAGCCCCAGCATTTT
-,TRBV18,-,TRBJ2-1,CASSPPGGNEAHLFF,TGTGCCAGCTCACCACCAGGGGGAAACGAAGCCCACCTGTTCTTC
-,TRBV4-2,-,TRBJ2-2,CASSQEMVPAVNTGELFF,TGTGCCAGCAGCCAAGAAATGGTTCCGGCGGTGAACACCGGGGAGCTGTTTTTT
-,TRBV20-1,-,TRBJ2-5,CSASPAGEGGQETQYF,TGCAGTGCTAGTCCGGCGGGGGAAGGGGGGCAAGAGACCCAGTACTTC
-,TRBV29-1,-,TRBJ2-1,CSVRGLRSAQYNEQFF,TGCAGCGTCCGCGGACTCCGCAGCGCCCAATACAATGAGCAGTTCTTC
-,TRBV16,TRBD1,TRBJ1-2,CASSQSGQSYYGYTF,TGTGCCAGCAGCCAATCGGGACAGTCCTACTATGGCTACACCTTC
-,TRBV10-3,TRBD1,TRBJ1-5,CAISTDRANQPQHF,TGTGCCATCAGTACTGACAGGGCCAATCAGCCCCAGCATTTT
-,TRBV28,TRBD2,TRBJ2-3,CASSPAGGVTDTQYF,TGTGCCAGCAGTCCGGCCGGGGGGGTCACAGATACGCAGTATTTT
-,TRBV7-8,-,TRBJ1-1,CASRALSGTMNTEAFF,TGTGCCAGCAGGGCCCTATCGGGAACTATGAACACTGAAGCTTTCTTT
many,TRBV29-1,-,TRBJ1-2,CSVPGHNYGYTF,TGCAGCGTACCGGGACATAACTATGGCTACACCTTC
-,TRBV7-8,TRBD2,TRBJ2-1,CASSFSSGRANEQFF,TGTGCCAGCAGCTTCTCTAGCGGGAGGGCCAATGAGCAGTTCTTC
-,TRBV11-1,-,TRBJ2-1,CASSLASLAPRYEQFF,TGTGCCAGCAGCTTAGCGAGCCTAGCCCCAAGATATGAGCAGTTCTTC
once,TRBV7-2,TRBD2,TRBJ2-3,CASSSRLAGATDTQYF,TGTGCCAGCAGCTCGAGACTAGCGGGAGCTACAGATACGCAGTATTTT
-,TRBV7-9,-,TRBJ1-4,CASSLKGGAEKLFF,TGTGCCAGCAGCTTAAAAGGGGGGGCTGAAAAACTGTTTTTT
few,TRBV4-2,TRBD1,TRBJ2-3,CASSQALEGKGAISTDTQYF,TGTGCCAGCAGCCAAGCATTGGAAGGGAAGGGGGCGATTAGCACAGATACGCAGTATTTT
-,TRBV5-8,TRBD1,TRBJ1-2,CASSEDRVDGYTF,TGTGCCAGCAGCGAGGACAGGGTGGACGGCTACACCTTC